This T cell receptor (beta chain) was recovered during a study of blood T cell repertoires in COVID-19. For the study at large: Spain, Italy and the United States supplied samples that represented acute and convalescent COVID-19.

V was clipped by 5 bases and J by 3 bases; unmatched bases: 6. This CDR3 region has 14 residues. Per germline, CDR1 LNHDA and CDR2 SQIVND (reference sequence). Patients of the Seattle cohort, enrolled during active infection, were followed longitudinally. In the original workflow: For nucleated cells, counts were estimated from reference gene primer amplification. TCRdb's table, derived via immunoSEQ multiplex PCR, lists solely in-frame clones and lacks some. V, J and clone size derive from that table, while D and trimming were established from the DNA sequence. The profile shows roughly 300,000 clones, 90% of them singletons.

The receptor comes from a woman aged 25 to 39 with COVID-19, enrolled during active disease. Sequencing used peripheral blood. The V and J genes are TRBV19 and TRBJ1-2, with TRBD1 identical over 7 bases. The DNA of the CDR3 is TGTGCCAGTAGTCGGGAGGGGGCAGACTATGGCTACACCTTC. It is translated as CASSREGADYGYTF.